This T cell receptor (beta chain) is drawn from a study of spatial heterogeneity in lung cancer. Documented time point: sample taken at primary tumor resection. Unsorted whole RNA from tumor, nontumor lung or frozen PBMC underwent sequencing. TCRdb fed the 5' RACE reads into MiXCR, producing one record per CDR3 protein. The sample gives 3,500 to 5,000 distinct CDR3 sequences, about 48% of which show up once; around 73% is in the top ten. This clonotype was detected only a few times. This beta chain came through as a stray read in a library set up for alpha chains, and its size says little. This specimen was PBMCs, taken at surgery. This sequence originates from a female donor with early-stage non-small cell lung cancer.

DNA of the CDR3: TGTGCCAGCGGGAGTATCAATGAGCAGTTCTTC. Amino acid sequence: CASGSINEQFF. The chain employs TRBV12-3 or TRBV12-4 and TRBJ2-1, with a tentative D call TRBD2 (5 bases). The CDR3 sequence is 11 residues long. Trimming took off 8 bases at V and 6 bases at J, with 8 bases between the two ends.